This entry is about one T cell receptor beta chain. The CDR3 consists of 13 residues. The junction had 9 bases not matched to a gene; V was cut back by 6 bases and J by 10 bases. Looked up from germline, CDR1 is MNHEY and CDR2 is SVGAGI. Original processing notes: Amplification with reference gene primers provided the estimates of nucleated cell counts. Produced via immunoSEQ multiplex PCR; TCRdb's table is partial and in-frame only. That table is the source of V, J and clone size, and D and trimming were worked out from the DNA. This repertoire shows around 300,000 clones, 85% found once; its top ten account for around 4.1%. The data were taken from a study of blood T cell repertoires in COVID-19. Across the study: Collection of acute and convalescent COVID-19 samples took place in the United States, Italy and Spain. Sources were T cells, B-cell-depleted T cells, or PBMCs; the material itself was cDNA or gDNA.

The sample comprised peripheral blood. The J gene is TRBJ2-1, the V gene TRBV6-5; 7 bases are a match to TRBD2. The TCR sequence derives from a woman aged 45-60 years with active or convalescent COVID-19. CDR3 bases: TGTGCCAGCAGACGGGACTACCCAAGGGAGCAGTTCTTC. This translates into CASRRDYPREQFF.